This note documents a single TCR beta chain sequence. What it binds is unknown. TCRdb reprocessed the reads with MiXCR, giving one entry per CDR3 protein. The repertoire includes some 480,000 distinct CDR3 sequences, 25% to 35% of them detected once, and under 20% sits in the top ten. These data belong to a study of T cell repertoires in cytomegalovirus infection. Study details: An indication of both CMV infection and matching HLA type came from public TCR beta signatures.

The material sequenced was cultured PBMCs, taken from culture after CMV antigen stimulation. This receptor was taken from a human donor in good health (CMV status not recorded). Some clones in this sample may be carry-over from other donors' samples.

The CDR3 sequence: CASSFIANEQFF. The CDR3, as DNA: TGTGCCAGCAGTTTCATCGCCAATGAGCAGTTCTTC. This chain connects TRBV28 to TRBJ2-1; D is uncertain. Trimming stripped 3 bases from V and 6 bases from J, with 6 bases between. The germline V gene encodes CDR1 MDHEN and CDR2 SYDVKM. The CDR3 loop spans 12 amino acids.